This passage covers 30 T cell receptor beta chains from one sample sequenced in a study of shared clonotypes between healthy human individuals (dated by TCRdb to 2019 to 2021). Receptors were amplified or captured by the immunoSEQ multiplex PCR assay. Held by TCRdb, this immuneACCESS table contains in-frame sequences only and omits some clones. Under half of the omission traces to an unresolved V gene where checked; the cause of the rest is unknown. Recorded for this sample are about 2.1 million clones; just over 90% of them occurred a single time. Roughly 1.8% of the sample is taken by the ten largest. CD8 naive samples consisted of CD45RO-negative cells that were positively selected for CCR7, yielding a CD45RA+CCR7+ population without TemRA cells. The sample consisted of naive CD8+ T cells from PBMCs. This specimen's cell subset or site label, interpreted: CD45RA+CCR7+. These receptors were collected from a man between 18 and 35 years old in good health. Some clones in this sample may be carry-over from other donors' samples.

The gene calls are TRBV5-1 and TRBJ2-7, with D possibly being TRBD1 (6 bases). Germline CDR1 is SGHRS and CDR2 is YFSETQ. The CDR3 runs 13 residues. Trimming took off 4 bases at V and 9 bases at J, with 17 bases between the two ends. The CDR3 protein is CASSIQTGRPQYF. Here the CDR3 DNA reads TGCGCCAGCAGCATACAGACAGGACGCCCGCAGTACTTC.

The chain combines TRBV9 with TRBJ2-3; the match to TRBD2 covers 14 bases. Trimming cost V 3 bases and J 2 bases; bases outside gene matches: 2. The CDR3 covers 16 residues. Per the germline V gene, CDR1 is SGDLS and CDR2 is YYNGEE. CDR3 residues: CASSETSGRVTDTQYF. DNA of the CDR3: TGTGCCAGCAGCGAGACTAGCGGGAGGGTCACAGATACGCAGTATTTT.

J is TRBJ2-3 and V is TRBV4-2; D is possibly TRBD2 (5 bases). CDR3 length equals 12 residues. With 8 bases removed from V and 10 bases from J, the gap between germline ends came to 16 bases. In germline, CDR1 is LGHNA, CDR2 YNFKEQ. For the CDR3, the DNA is TGTGCCAGCGCAAGACACGCGGAGGCGCAGTATTTT. Its protein product is CASARHAEAQYF.

The chain is built from TRBV7-7 and TRBJ2-3, with D unresolved. This CDR3 is built from 15 residues. Between the trimmed V and J ends, which lost 5 bases and 0 bases, there was a span of 12 bases. From germline, CDR1 is SSHAT and CDR2 FNYEAQ (reference sequence). The CDR3 sequence: CASSPALSSTDTQYF. Here the CDR3 DNA reads TGTGCCAGCAGCCCCGCCTTGTCGAGCACAGATACGCAGTATTTT.

V is TRBV19 and J is TRBJ1-1, with unresolved D. Germline lookup yields CDR1 LNHDA and CDR2 SQIVND (reference sequence). The V gene lost 3 bases and the J gene lost 3 bases, with 8 bases spanning the gap. This CDR3 spans 13 amino acids. The CDR3 spells CASSITEDTEAFF. The CDR3 nucleotides are TGTGCCAGTAGTATTACGGAAGACACTGAAGCTTTCTTT.

The V gene is TRBV27, the J gene TRBJ1-3; a weak D match, TRBD1 (6 bases). V was clipped by 5 bases and J by 2 bases, with 19 bases between them. Germline CDR1 is MNHEY and CDR2 is SMNVEV (reference sequence). The CDR3 extends over 17 amino acids. The CDR3 loop reads CASSESFTGSTGNTIYF. The CDR3 nucleotides read TGTGCCAGCAGTGAAAGCTTTACAGGGAGTACTGGAAACACCATATATTTT.

The rearrangement uses TRBV28 and TRBJ1-4; D call uncertain. Per the germline V gene, CDR1 is MDHEN and CDR2 is SYDVKM. V lost 3 bases and J lost 4, with 18 bases in between. This CDR3 has 17 residues. This CDR3 is CASSLTRSGSNNEKLFF. CDR3 bases: TGTGCCAGCAGTTTGACCCGGAGTGGGAGTAATAATGAAAAACTGTTTTTT.

The chain recombines TRBV5-1 with TRBJ2-3; weak D call: TRBD2 (6 bases). V dropped 4 bases and J dropped 2 bases, with 14 bases sitting between them. CDR1 SGHRS and CDR2 YFSETQ come from the germline V gene. The CDR3 consists of 15 residues. For the CDR3, the DNA is TGCGCCAGCAGCGACCCGGGACTTCTCACAGATACGCAGTATTTT. It yields the protein CASSDPGLLTDTQYF.

J is TRBJ2-7 and V is TRBV27; TRBD2 might be the D (6 bases). This CDR3 has 14 amino acids. V was trimmed by 9 bases and J by 5 bases, leaving 20 bases between them. Germline values: CDR1 MNHEY, CDR2 SMNVEV (reference sequence). CDR3 bases: TGTGCCAGTAGGCCATTCGGGGGTGTCCACGAGCAGTACTTC. This encodes CASRPFGGVHEQYF.

The chain recombines TRBV10-3 with TRBJ2-3; D possibly uses TRBD1 or TRBD2 (5 bases each). Germline CDR1 ENHRY, CDR2 SYGVKD. CDR3 length: 14 residues. Between the trimmed V and J ends, which lost 11 bases and 3 bases, there was a span of 18 bases. The CDR3 nucleotides read TGTGCCGCCCGCCCCGGGACGGTGACAGATACGCAGTATTTT. Translating gives CAARPGTVTDTQYF.

This chain connects TRBV27 to TRBJ1-5; no reliable D call. Trimming shortened V by 4 bases and J by 6 bases, and 19 bases separated the two germline ends. Germline CDR1 reads MNHEY; CDR2 reads SMNVEV (reference sequence). This CDR3 is built from 16 residues. The CDR3 is CASSSRFAGYSQPQHF. CDR3 nucleotide sequence: TGTGCCAGCAGTTCACGTTTTGCTGGTTACTCTCAGCCCCAGCATTTT.

This rearrangement joins TRBV11-2 to TRBJ2-2; TRBD1 matches 12 bases. J was trimmed by 7 bases and V by 6 bases; bases with no gene match: 6. The germline gives CDR1 SGHAT, CDR2 FQNNGV. The CDR3 runs to 15 residues. CDR3 region: CASRRDRGQSGELFF. The CDR3 coding sequence is TGTGCCAGCAGGAGGGACAGGGGGCAAAGCGGGGAGCTGTTTTTT.

The chain joins TRBV7-8 to TRBJ1-3; 12 positions match TRBD1. CDR3 size: 16 residues. Trimming removed 5 bases from V and 3 bases from J; junction bases left unmatched: 5. In germline, CDR1 is SGHVS, CDR2 FQNEAQ. CDR3 residues: CASSPWDRGLGNTIYF. The CDR3 nucleotides are TGTGCCAGCAGCCCCTGGGACAGGGGGCTTGGAAACACCATATATTTT.

The chain is built from TRBV7-2 and TRBJ2-3, with D tentatively TRBD1 or TRBD2 (5 bases each). The CDR3 length is 16 residues. Trimming took 4 bases from V and 7 from J, leaving 21 bases between them. The germline V gene has CDR1 SGHTA and CDR2 FQGNSA. In DNA, the CDR3 is TGTGCCAGCAGCTCTAGCCTGGGACGGCCATTCTATACGCAGTATTTT. It translates to CASSSSLGRPFYTQYF.

V and J are TRBV7-9 and TRBJ1-5; no reliable D call. The CDR3 loop spans 16 amino acids. CDR1 and CDR2 (germline): SEHNR, FQNEAQ (reference sequence). The ends were cut back, 4 bases at V and 2 bases at J, with 15 bases in the middle. The CDR3 region has the DNA TGTGCCAGCAGCTCCTCGGGAGAGTGGGGCAATCAGCCCCAGCATTTT. Translated: CASSSSGEWGNQPQHF.

The chain employs TRBV2 and TRBJ2-1, with D perhaps matching TRBD2 (6 bases). V lost 7 bases, J lost 0 bases, and 16 bases lay in between. CDR3 size: 16 residues. From germline, CDR1 is SNHLY and CDR2 FYNNEI. The CDR3 spells CASTSAKGNSYNEQFF. The CDR3 region has the DNA TGTGCCAGCACTAGCGCCAAAGGCAACTCCTACAATGAGCAGTTCTTC.

The chain is built from TRBV13 and TRBJ2-1, with 10 nucleotides matching TRBD2. The V and J ends lost 1 base and 9 bases, in that order; junction bases with no gene match: 9. Germline assignment: CDR1 PRHDT and CDR2 FYEKMQ (reference sequence). The CDR3 has 16 residues. The CDR3 loop reads CASSLEPSGSVSEQFF. The CDR3 region has the DNA TGTGCCAGCAGCTTAGAACCTAGCGGGAGTGTTAGTGAGCAGTTCTTC.

This sequence joins TRBV7-8 and TRBJ2-3; D remains ambiguous. The CDR3 totals 15 residues. V shed 1 base and J shed 1 base, with 9 bases lying between them. Germline CDR1 reads SGHVS; CDR2 reads FQNEAQ. CDR3 bases: TGTGCCAGCAGCTTAGTTCTGGACCGCACAGATACGCAGTATTTT. Amino acids: CASSLVLDRTDTQYF.

The V and J genes are TRBV2 and TRBJ1-5, with D hard to call. The CDR3 is 14 amino acids. V was clipped by 3 bases and J by 5 bases, with 11 bases between them. CDR1 is SNHLY and CDR2 is FYNNEI in the germline V gene. CDR3 in DNA: TGTGCCAGCAGTGAGGCAGGTCGGGATCAGCCCCAGCATTTT. Encoded protein: CASSEAGRDQPQHF.

The chain is built from TRBV2 and TRBJ2-2; 12 bases fit TRBD1. J was trimmed by 7 bases and V by 6 bases; bases with no gene match: 9. Germline V gene sequence: CDR1 SNHLY, CDR2 FYNNEI. The CDR3 is 16 residues long. CDR3 sequence reads: CASSTRDRGPIGELFF. CDR3 sequence (DNA): TGTGCCAGCAGCACCCGGGACAGGGGGCCGATCGGGGAGCTGTTTTTT.

This rearrangement joins TRBV19 to TRBJ2-2; D perhaps matches TRBD2 (6 bases). Germline CDR1 LNHDA, CDR2 SQIVND (reference sequence). This CDR3 region has 16 residues. The V and J ends lost 9 bases and 4 bases respectively, with 21 bases between them. CDR3 region: CASDTGSGRITGELFF. DNA for the CDR3: TGTGCCAGCGACACCGGTAGCGGTCGTATCACCGGGGAGCTGTTTTTT.

The gene calls are TRBV19 and TRBJ2-7, with 7 bases matching TRBD1. Germline assignment: CDR1 LNHDA and CDR2 SQIVND (reference sequence). V lost 8 bases and J lost 0; bases outside the gene matches: 10. This CDR3 is 15 amino acids long. The CDR3, as DNA: TGTGCCAGTTGGGGCCCGACAGGGAGCTCCTACGAGCAGTACTTC. This gives the protein CASWGPTGSSYEQYF.

This chain links TRBV4-1 with TRBJ1-2, with D possibly being TRBD1 (5 bases). The germline V gene encodes CDR1 MGHRA and CDR2 YSYEKL. The CDR3 loop spans 16 amino acids. Trimming removed 4 bases from V and 3 bases from J, with 18 bases in between. CDR3: CASSPAMGGAHYGYTF. CDR3 DNA sequence: TGCGCCAGCAGCCCCGCTATGGGAGGGGCTCACTATGGCTACACCTTC.

On this clone itself: The sample carries other DNA sequences with the same CDR3. The chain joins TRBV7-9 to TRBJ2-7; TRBD1 agrees at 7 bases. The CDR3 consists of 14 residues. Germline trimming cut 1 base from V and 2 bases from J; bases unmatched to any gene: 2. The germline gives CDR1 SEHNR, CDR2 FQNEAQ (reference sequence). Here the CDR3 reads CASSLGTGAYEQYF. The CDR3 bases are TGTGCCAGCAGCTTAGGGACAGGAGCCTACGAGCAGTACTTC.

This chain joins TRBV9 and TRBJ1-1; 9 bases align to TRBD1. The CDR3 has 14 residues. The germline V gene has CDR1 SGDLS and CDR2 YYNGEE. Trimming at V came to 4 bases and at J to 4 bases, leaving 5 bases not matched to a gene. This chain's CDR3 is CASSTTGGATEAFF. The CDR3 nucleotides read TGTGCCAGCAGCACGACAGGGGGAGCCACTGAAGCTTTCTTT.

This chain joins TRBV5-1 and TRBJ1-1; D ambiguous. With 4 bases removed from V and 1 base from J, the gap between germline ends came to 11 bases. Germline values: CDR1 SGHRS, CDR2 YFSETQ. The CDR3 consists of 14 residues. The DNA of the CDR3 is TGCGCCAGCAGCCCAAGGGCGGGGAACACTGAAGCTTTCTTT. It translates to CASSPRAGNTEAFF.

The V gene is TRBV7-6, the J gene TRBJ1-5; no definite D call. V lost 1 base and J 4 bases, leaving 8 bases between the germline ends. Germline CDR1 is SGHVS and CDR2 is FNYEAQ. The length of the CDR3 is 14 residues. The CDR3 DNA follows: TGTGCCAGCAGCTTAGAAACAGCTAATCAGCCCCAGCATTTT. As protein: CASSLETANQPQHF.

The chain has TRBV9 and TRBJ2-3; TRBD2 is a possible D gene (6 bases). Germline CDR1 SGDLS, CDR2 YYNGEE. This CDR3 has 14 amino acids. V shed 2 bases and J shed 7 bases, with 14 bases lying between them. CDR3 sequence reads: CASSVSPLANTQYF. The CDR3 nucleotides are TGTGCCAGCAGCGTCTCCCCTCTAGCGAATACGCAGTATTTT.

This chain uses TRBV14 with TRBJ1-2, with a weak D call TRBD1 (5 bases). Germline assignment: CDR1 SGHDN and CDR2 FVKESK. The V and J ends lost 1 base and 12 bases respectively, with 9 bases between them. The CDR3 has 11 amino acids. This CDR3 reads CASSQGGPHTF. The DNA for the CDR3 is TGTGCCAGCAGCCAAGGGGGCCCGCACACCTTC.

Of note for this clone: The same CDR3 can be traced to other DNA sequences in this sample. The genes are TRBV28 and TRBJ2-7, with D possibly being TRBD1 (6 bases). V lost 6 bases and J 2 bases, leaving 11 bases between the germline ends. CDR1 is MDHEN, CDR2 SYDVKM, per germline. The CDR3 covers 13 residues. CDR3 in amino acids: CASRVDRTYEQYF. CDR3 DNA sequence: TGTGCCAGCAGGGTAGACAGGACCTACGAGCAGTACTTC.